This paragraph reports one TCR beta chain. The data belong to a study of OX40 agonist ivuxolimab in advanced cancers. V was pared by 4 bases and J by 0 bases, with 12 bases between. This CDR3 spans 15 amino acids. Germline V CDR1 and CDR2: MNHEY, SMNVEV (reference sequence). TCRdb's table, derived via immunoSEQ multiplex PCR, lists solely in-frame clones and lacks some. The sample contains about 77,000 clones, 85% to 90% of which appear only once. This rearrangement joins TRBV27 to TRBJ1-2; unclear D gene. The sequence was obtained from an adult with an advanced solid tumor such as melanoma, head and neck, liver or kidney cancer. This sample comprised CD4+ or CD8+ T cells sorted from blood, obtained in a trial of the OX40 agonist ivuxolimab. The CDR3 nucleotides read TGTGCCAGCAGTTCGGAACAGTTTTCTAACTATGGCTACACCTTC. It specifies CASSSEQFSNYGYTF.